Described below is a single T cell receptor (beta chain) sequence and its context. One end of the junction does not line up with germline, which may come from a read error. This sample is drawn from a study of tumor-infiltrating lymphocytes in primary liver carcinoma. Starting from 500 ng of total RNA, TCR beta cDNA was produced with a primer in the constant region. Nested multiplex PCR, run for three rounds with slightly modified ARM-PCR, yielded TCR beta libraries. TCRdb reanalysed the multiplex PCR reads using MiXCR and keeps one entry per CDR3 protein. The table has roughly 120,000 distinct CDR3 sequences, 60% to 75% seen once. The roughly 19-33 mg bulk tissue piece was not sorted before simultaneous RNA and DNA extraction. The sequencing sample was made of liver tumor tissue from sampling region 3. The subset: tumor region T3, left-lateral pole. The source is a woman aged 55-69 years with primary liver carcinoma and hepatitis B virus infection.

As DNA, the CDR3 is TGTCTCAGCAGCTTAATGCTAGCGAACACCGGGGAGTTGTTTTTT. Amino acids: CLSSLMLANTGELFF. The chain carries TRBV11-2 and TRBJ2-2, with D tentatively TRBD2 (6 bases). CDR3 size: 15 residues. Germline CDR1 reads SGHAT; CDR2 reads FQNNGV.